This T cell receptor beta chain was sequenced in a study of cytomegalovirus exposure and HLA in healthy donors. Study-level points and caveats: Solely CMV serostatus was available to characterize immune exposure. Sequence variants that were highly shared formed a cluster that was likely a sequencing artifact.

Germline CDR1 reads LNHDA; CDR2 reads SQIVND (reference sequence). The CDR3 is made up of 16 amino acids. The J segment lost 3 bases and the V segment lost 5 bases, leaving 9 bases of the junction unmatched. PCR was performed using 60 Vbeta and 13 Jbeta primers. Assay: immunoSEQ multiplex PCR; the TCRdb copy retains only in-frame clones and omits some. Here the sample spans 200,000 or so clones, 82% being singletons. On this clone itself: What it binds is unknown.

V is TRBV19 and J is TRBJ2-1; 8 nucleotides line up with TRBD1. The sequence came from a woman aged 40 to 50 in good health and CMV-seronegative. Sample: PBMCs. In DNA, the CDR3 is TGTGCCAGTAGTTCCCCGACAGGGGCCGTCTACAATGAGCAGTTCTTC. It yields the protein CASSSPTGAVYNEQFF.